Each of the 26 T cell receptor beta chains below was sequenced from the same sample in a study of blood T cell repertoires in COVID-19. Sequencing was performed with immunoSEQ multiplex PCR; in TCRdb, only in-frame clones are kept and a portion is missing. The sample has about 220,000 clones; less than 90% are singletons. Sequenced sample: peripheral blood. The origin of the receptors is a woman aged 60-70 years who had recovered from COVID-19.

The sample holds a few counts of this clone. The genes are TRBV27 and TRBJ2-7, with D perhaps TRBD2 (5 bases). The length of the CDR3 is 15 residues. V was pared by 5 bases and J by 4 bases, with 18 bases between. Germline assignment: CDR1 MNHEY and CDR2 SMNVEV (reference sequence). The CDR3 spells CASSTPGSSKYEQYF. CDR3 nucleotide sequence: TGTGCCAGCAGTACCCCGGGGTCGAGCAAATACGAGCAGTACTTC.

The table lists this clone with a count of one. This sequence joins TRBV4-3 and TRBJ1-5, with unresolved D. V shed 3 bases and J shed 1 base, with 7 bases lying between them. Germline V gene lookup returns CDR1 LGHNA and CDR2 YSLEER. The CDR3 extends over 14 amino acids. CDR3 DNA sequence: TGCGCCAGCAGCCAGGGAGGGAGCAATCAGCCCCAGCATTTT. Protein sequence: CASSQGGSNQPQHF.

The V gene is TRBV13, the J gene TRBJ1-1; D is possibly TRBD1 (6 bases). The V end was cut by 6 bases, the J end by 7 bases, with 15 bases between. Germline V CDR1 and CDR2: PRHDT, FYEKMQ (reference sequence). There are 13 residues in the CDR3. For the CDR3, the DNA is TGTGCCAGCAGTAACTACAGGGACCTTGAAGCTTTCTTT. Amino acid sequence: CASSNYRDLEAFF. Combining the CDR3 with reference TRBV13 and TRBJ1-1 gives the whole variable domain AAGVIQSPRHLIKEKRETATLKCYPIPRHDTVYWYQQGPGQDPQFLISFYEKMQSDKGSIPDRFSAQQFSDYHSELNMSSLELGDSALYFCASSNYRDLEAFFGQGTRLTVV.

The CDR3 bases are TGCAGTGCTAGTCGGGGGGCGGGTGAAGCTTTCTTT. It encodes CSASRGAGEAFF. V usage is TRBV20-1 and J usage is TRBJ1-1, with TRBD1 as a possible D gene (6 bases). Trimming stripped 3 bases from V and 7 bases from J, with 12 bases between. Germline V gene data show CDR1 as DFQATT and CDR2 as SNEGSKA (reference sequence). CDR3 size: 12 residues.

V gene TRBV19 combines with J gene TRBJ2-2, with TRBD2 identical over 7 bases. The trim removed 7 bases at V and 7 bases at J, leaving 15 bases unmatched. CDR1 is LNHDA and CDR2 is SQIVND in the germline V gene (reference sequence). The CDR3 consists of 16 residues. CDR3 nucleotide sequence: TGTGCCAGTATGAAGCTTGGTGCTAGCGGTTTCGGGGAGCTGTTTTTT. Residues: CASMKLGASGFGELFF. The full variable domain, with the rest looked up from reference TRBV19 and TRBJ2-2, is DGGITQSPKYLFRKEGQNVTLSCEQNLNHDAMYWYRQDPGQGLRLIYYSQIVNDFQKGDIAEGYSVSREKKESFPLTVTSAQKNPTAFYLCASMKLGASGFGELFFGEGSRLTVL.

This chain links TRBV5-6 with TRBJ2-7; D is unclear. V gave up 4 bases and J gave up 7 bases, with 15 bases separating them. The CDR3 consists of 13 residues. Per the germline V gene, CDR1 is SGHDT and CDR2 is YYEEEE. Here the CDR3 reads CASSGWQVGEQYF. The CDR3 region has the DNA TGTGCCAGCAGCGGCTGGCAGGTAGGAGAGCAGTACTTC.

The chain combines TRBV28 with TRBJ2-4; a weak D match, TRBD1 (6 bases). CDR1 MDHEN and CDR2 SYDVKM come from the germline V gene. The CDR3 is made up of 15 amino acids. V lost 3 bases and J 8 bases, leaving 17 bases between the germline ends. The chain's CDR3 is CASSLSQGPRDIQYF. In nucleotides, the CDR3 is TGTGCCAGCAGTTTGTCACAGGGTCCCCGGGACATTCAGTACTTC.

This clone was seen a few times. The chain carries TRBV27 and TRBJ1-1; no reliable D call. There are 12 residues in the CDR3. CDR1 is MNHEY, CDR2 SMNVEV, per germline (reference sequence). With 10 bases removed from V and 1 base from J, the gap between germline ends came to 10 bases. The CDR3 sequence is CATLNWNTEAFF. The CDR3 DNA sequence: TGTGCCACCTTAAATTGGAACACTGAAGCTTTCTTT.

This clone was recorded a few times. J is TRBJ1-4 and V is TRBV7-9; no reliable D call. The CDR3 contains 14 residues. CDR1 and CDR2 (germline): SEHNR, FQNEAQ (reference sequence). The V and J ends lost 4 bases and 3 bases respectively, with 9 bases between them. The CDR3 sequence: CASSSSTANEKLFF. DNA of the CDR3: TGTGCCAGCAGCTCCTCCACGGCTAATGAAAAACTGTTTTTT.

The chain carries TRBV24-1 and TRBJ2-1, with 7 bases that match TRBD1. This CDR3 has 12 amino acids. Germline lookup yields CDR1 KGHDR and CDR2 SFDVKD. With V trimmed by 10 bases and J by 7 bases, 6 bases remained unmatched. This CDR3 is CATEQGLNEQFF. CDR3 sequence (DNA): TGTGCCACTGAACAGGGGCTGAATGAGCAGTTCTTC.

This clone was recorded only once. V usage is TRBV6-5 and J usage is TRBJ1-2; possibly TRBD1 for D (5 bases). CDR3 length: 12 residues. Germline-derived CDR1 and CDR2 are MNHEY and SVGAGI. V was clipped by 6 bases and J by 7 bases, with 12 bases between them. The CDR3 region has the DNA TGTGCCAGCAGATCAGGGTCGGGTGGCTACACCTTC. Translating it yields CASRSGSGGYTF.

This clone was recorded many times. Other DNA variants within this sample encode the same CDR3. This rearrangement joins TRBV7-3 to TRBJ2-7; the match to TRBD1 covers 8 bases. Per germline, CDR1 SGHTA and CDR2 FQGTGA. There are 13 residues in the CDR3. The ends lost 3 bases at V and 3 bases at J; junction bases unmatched: 1. CDR3: CASSFGQGYEQYF. The CDR3 DNA reads as TGTGCCAGCAGCTTCGGACAGGGCTACGAGCAGTACTTC.

The V call is TRBV21-1, the J call TRBJ2-6; the table's D gene call, TRBD1, was not cross checked with the DNA. TRBV21-1 is described as a pseudogene. The CDR3 runs 20 residues. CDR3 DNA: TGTGCCAGCAGCAAAGCGCTTTTTGCGACAGAATTCTCTGGGGCCAACGTCCTGACTTTC. This translates into CASSKALFATEFSGANVLTF.

The chain carries TRBV19 and TRBJ1-5, with D uncertain. V was shortened by 3 bases and J by 7 bases, with 7 bases between the two germline ends. This CDR3 is 12 amino acids long. Germline V gene lookup returns CDR1 LNHDA and CDR2 SQIVND (reference sequence). The CDR3 sequence is CASSISQQPQHF. The CDR3 bases are TGTGCCAGTAGTATCTCCCAGCAGCCCCAGCATTTT.

This chain connects TRBV18 to TRBJ1-1; D is perhaps TRBD1 (5 bases). There are 16 residues in the CDR3. V dropped 4 bases and J dropped 0 bases, with 15 bases sitting between them. Germline V gives CDR1 KGHSH, CDR2 LQKENI. The CDR3 region has the DNA TGTGCCAGCTCACACATAGGACAAGGGATGAACACTGAAGCTTTCTTT. Translation: CASSHIGQGMNTEAFF.

Notes on this clone: Other DNA sequences of this sample code for an identical CDR3. The V call is TRBV12-3 or TRBV12-4, the J call TRBJ2-7; 9 bases agree with TRBD2. This CDR3 has 13 amino acids. With V trimmed by 5 bases and J by 1 base, 0 bases remained unmatched. The CDR3 region is CASSSGGSYEQYF. In DNA form, the CDR3 reads TGTGCCAGCAGTAGCGGGGGGTCCTACGAGCAGTACTTC.

The genes are TRBV7-3 and TRBJ2-1; 11 bases line up with TRBD1. This CDR3 contains 15 residues. CDR1 is SGHTA and CDR2 is FQGTGA in the germline V gene. Germline trimming cut 4 bases from V and 8 bases from J; bases unmatched to any gene: 7. DNA for the CDR3: TGTGCCAGCAGCTCAGGACAGGGGGCTCTGGATGAGCAGTTCTTC. This codes for CASSSGQGALDEQFF.

This clone is a singleton in its sample. This chain joins TRBV30 and TRBJ1-4; 8 nucleotides line up with TRBD1. Germline V lookup: CDR1 GTSNPN, CDR2 SVGIG (reference sequence). J was trimmed by 6 bases and V by 1 base; bases with no gene match: 1. The CDR3 sequence is 13 residues long. DNA for the CDR3: TGTGCCTGGAGTGGGGGACAGGATGAAAAACTGTTTTTT. Translating it yields CAWSGGQDEKLFF.

This rearrangement joins TRBV11-2 to TRBJ1-6; 11 bases map to TRBD1. The CDR3 runs 17 residues. The J segment lost 8 bases and the V segment lost 6 bases, leaving 12 bases of the junction unmatched. Germline values: CDR1 SGHAT, CDR2 FQNNGV. The CDR3 nucleotides read TGTGCCAGCAGATCGCCGGGACAGGGGGTTTCATATTCACCCCTCCACTTT. Translation: CASRSPGQGVSYSPLHF.

This clone has a handful of counts. This chain connects TRBV7-2 to TRBJ2-2; TRBD1 might be the D (6 bases). The germline V and J ends were trimmed by 8 bases and 1 base, with 11 bases remaining between them. The CDR3 consists of 14 residues. CDR1 is SGHTA and CDR2 is FQGNSA in the germline V gene. The CDR3 nucleotides are TGTGCCAGCTCCTACAGGGAGAACACCGGGGAGCTGTTTTTT. This gives the protein CASSYRENTGELFF.

This clone was found a few times. J is TRBJ1-3 and V is TRBV2; no definite D call. V was clipped by 4 bases and J by 1 base, with 8 bases between them. The CDR3 has 14 residues. Per the germline V gene, CDR1 is SNHLY and CDR2 is FYNNEI. In DNA, the CDR3 is TGTGCCAGCAGTGGGGCGGGATCTGGAAACACCATATATTTT. Amino acids: CASSGAGSGNTIYF.

The J gene is TRBJ1-6, the V gene TRBV5-6; D gene uncertain. The germline V and J ends were trimmed by 2 bases and 4 bases, with 13 bases remaining between them. This CDR3 comprises 16 residues. The germline V gene has CDR1 SGHDT and CDR2 YYEEEE. CDR3: CASSLNSEQYNSPLHF. The CDR3 region has the DNA TGTGCCAGCAGCTTAAATTCCGAACAATATAATTCACCCCTCCACTTT.

This chain connects TRBV7-3 to TRBJ2-1, with 8 bases that match TRBD1. CDR1 and CDR2 from the germline V gene are SGHTA and FQGTGA. Germline trimming cut 5 bases from V and 0 bases from J; bases unmatched to any gene: 3. CDR3 length equals 15 residues. The DNA of the CDR3 is TGTGCCAGCAGCCCGACAGGGGACTCCTACAATGAGCAGTTCTTC. It encodes CASSPTGDSYNEQFF. Full variable domain (rest looked up from reference TRBV7-3 and TRBJ2-1): GAGVSQTPSNKVTEKGKYVELRCDPISGHTALYWYRQSLGQGPEFLIYFQGTGAADDSGLPNDRFFAVRPEGSVSTLKIQRTERGDSAVYLCASSPTGDSYNEQFFGPGTRLTVL.

J is TRBJ2-7 and V is TRBV5-4; 7 nucleotides line up with TRBD1. With V trimmed by 2 bases and J by 5 bases, 4 bases remained unmatched. This CDR3 spans 13 amino acids. Germline V CDR1 and CDR2: SGHNT, YYREEE (reference sequence). The DNA for the CDR3 is TGTGCCAGCAGCTTTACAGGGGACGACGAGCAGTACTTC. This encodes CASSFTGDDEQYF.

This rearrangement joins TRBV18 to TRBJ2-6; D is uncertain. The CDR3 length is 14 residues. Germline V gene data show CDR1 as KGHSH and CDR2 as LQKENI. Trimming took 5 bases from V and 1 from J, leaving 6 bases between them. The CDR3 DNA follows: TGTGCCAGCTCAAGAGTATCTGGGGCCAACGTCCTGACTTTC. Protein sequence: CASSRVSGANVLTF.

This clone is a singleton in its sample. The chain carries TRBV3-1 (or the pseudogene TRBV3-2) and TRBJ2-5; D not resolved. Trimming removed 0 bases from V and 4 bases from J, with 12 bases in between. Germline loops: CDR1 LGHDT, CDR2 YNNKEL (reference sequence). The CDR3 has 15 amino acids. CDR3 DNA: TGTGCCAGCAGCCAAGATCGGCAGGCCGGAGAGACCCAGTACTTC. This encodes CASSQDRQAGETQYF.